This T cell receptor (beta chain) was identified in a study of patients and donors after allogeneic stem cell transplantation. V lost 6 bases and J 0 bases, leaving 15 bases between the germline ends. The germline gives CDR1 SQVTM, CDR2 ANQGSEA. The length of the CDR3 is 15 residues. TCRdb fed the RT-PCR reads into MiXCR, producing one record per CDR3 protein. The profile shows about 74,000 distinct CDR3 sequences, less than 30% of them singletons. The source material was blood, either unsorted or a sorted T cell fraction (not recorded which). The chain is built from TRBV29-1 and TRBJ1-3, with unresolved D. This TCR derives from a human donor who was either an allogeneic HSCT recipient or a stem cell or donor lymphocyte infusion donor (not recorded which). It is not recorded whose cells these are; they may come from a transplant donor. The CDR3 loop reads CSVAGSSRSGNTIYF. CDR3 nucleotide sequence: TGCAGCGTGGCAGGAAGTTCGCGCTCTGGAAACACCATATATTTT.